The clone carrying this TCR beta chain was counted a single time. Its antigen is unknown. TCRdb re-called the PCR reads via MiXCR. This table has roughly 20,000 clones, 20% to 30% appearing once. The V and J ends lost 1 base and 0 bases, in that order; junction bases with no gene match: 1. Per the germline V gene, CDR1 is SGHRS and CDR2 is YFSETQ. The CDR3 is made up of 14 amino acids. The data originate from a study of metastatic and nonmetastatic thyroid tumors. Study findings and constraints: Compared with benign nodules, malignant thyroid tumors were reported to have significantly higher TCR beta diversity in both blood and tumor.

All patients reached thyroid surgery having received no treatment beforehand. This TCR was sampled from a female donor with papillary thyroid cancer or a benign thyroid nodule (not recorded which). Some clones in this sample may be carry-over from other donors' samples. Sequenced material: blood. This chain uses TRBV5-1 with TRBJ2-7; 7 bases match TRBD1. CDR3 nucleotides: TGCGCCAGCAGCTTGACAGGGGACTCCTACGAGCAGTACTTC. Its protein is CASSLTGDSYEQYF. The variable domain in full, completed from reference TRBV5-1 and TRBJ2-7, reads KAGVTQTPRYLIKTRGQQVTLSCSPISGHRSVSWYQQTPGQGLQFLFEYFSETQRNKGNFPGRFSGRQFSNSRSEMNVSTLELGDSALYLCASSLTGDSYEQYFGPGTRLTVT.